These 21 T cell receptor beta chains were all obtained from the same sample, sequenced in a study of T cells expressing NK-cell markers. TCRdb reprocessed the 5' RACE reads, keeping one entry per CDR3 protein, no DNA. In all, the sample yields about 380,000 distinct CDR3 sequences. The sequencing sample was made of blood T cells: a sorted CD56 or NKG2C T cell subset, CD4+ or CD8+ T cells, or bulk PBMC T cells (not recorded which). The receptors come from a man aged 18 to 69 in good health.

V is TRBV2 and J is TRBJ1-2; TCRdb's D call of TRBD1 is untestable without DNA. The CDR3 loop spans 13 amino acids. Germline-derived CDR1 and CDR2 are SNHLY and FYNNEI. The CDR3 loop reads CASNLGQGEGYTF.

The chain recombines TRBV19 with TRBJ1-6. Germline CDR1 and CDR2: LNHDA and SQIVND (reference sequence). The CDR3 is made up of 14 amino acids. CDR3 sequence: CASSIIGARGLLHF.

The chain is built from TRBV15 and TRBJ2-3; TCRdb reports TRBD1, a call that lacks DNA to check it against. Germline CDR1 and CDR2: LNHNV and YYDKDF (reference sequence). The CDR3 loop spans 16 amino acids. The CDR3: CATSRDDRGSTDTQYF.

The V call is TRBV3-1, the J call TRBJ1-5. Germline lookup yields CDR1 LGHDT and CDR2 YNNKEL (reference sequence). CDR3 size: 14 residues. CDR3 region: CASSPAGIRQPQHF.

The gene calls are TRBV12-3 or TRBV12-4 and TRBJ2-5; TCRdb's D gene call, TRBD1, goes unchecked for lack of DNA. The CDR3 loop spans 18 amino acids. The CDR3 sequence is CASSLVLGTGADQETQYF.

The V gene is TRBV27, the J gene TRBJ2-7; there is no DNA to check the TCRdb D call of TRBD1. The CDR3 is 15 amino acids. Germline V CDR1 and CDR2: MNHEY, SMNVEV (reference sequence). CDR3 residues: CASSFSNRARDEQYF.

The V and J genes are TRBV5-1 and TRBJ2-3; TCRdb gives TRBD2 as the D gene, but with no DNA this cannot be confirmed. The CDR3 has 14 amino acids. Germline-derived CDR1 and CDR2 are SGHRS and YFSETQ. The CDR3 sequence: CASSAGTSVDTQYF.

The V gene is TRBV9, the J gene TRBJ2-3; TCRdb returns TRBD1, unconfirmable since there is no DNA. CDR1 and CDR2 (germline): SGDLS, YYNGEE. CDR3 length: 15 residues. The CDR3: CASSVAPTGQDTQYF.

This CDR3 reads CASSLTLPGLAGWDTQYF. This rearrangement joins TRBV5-1 to TRBJ2-3; TCRdb designates TRBD2, a call that cannot be tested without DNA. The CDR3 is made up of 18 amino acids. The germline V gene encodes CDR1 SGHRS and CDR2 YFSETQ.

The chain joins TRBV11-2 to TRBJ2-5; TCRdb outputs TRBD2, but without DNA this stays unchecked. Per the germline V gene, CDR1 is SGHAT and CDR2 is FQNNGV. The CDR3 extends over 14 amino acids. Here the CDR3 reads CASSPPYATETQYF.

The gene calls are TRBV6-1 and TRBJ2-5; TCRdb gives TRBD1 as the D gene, but with no DNA this cannot be confirmed. The germline CDR1 and CDR2 sequences are MNHNS and SASEGT. There are 14 residues in the CDR3. CDR3 residues: CASSVIEGRETQYF.

V usage is TRBV5-1 and J usage is TRBJ2-7; the TRBD2 assignment by TCRdb is unverifiable without DNA. The CDR3 runs 14 residues. Per germline, CDR1 SGHRS and CDR2 YFSETQ. CDR3 in amino acids: CASTSGGRINEQYF.

The V call is TRBV12-5, the J call TRBJ2-1; absent DNA, TCRdb's TRBD1 call cannot be checked. Germline CDR1 reads LGHNT; CDR2 reads FRNRAP. This CDR3 has 15 residues. The CDR3 reads CASGSSGGRGNEQFF.

The J gene is TRBJ1-6, the V gene TRBV3-1. This CDR3 is built from 15 residues. Germline CDR1 LGHDT, CDR2 YNNKEL (reference sequence). CDR3: CASSQEGKYNSPLHF.

This chain connects TRBV5-6 to TRBJ2-3; checking the TCRdb D call of TRBD1 is not possible without DNA. CDR1 is SGHDT, CDR2 YYEEEE, per germline. The CDR3 is made up of 16 amino acids. The CDR3 sequence is CASSFRQGIVTDTQYF.

The rearrangement links TRBV24-1 to TRBJ2-1; TCRdb calls TRBD2, which cannot be checked without DNA. This CDR3 contains 18 residues. Looked up from germline, CDR1 is KGHDR and CDR2 is SFDVKD. This chain's CDR3 is CATSDSRGLAGTYNEQFF.

The rearrangement uses TRBV20-1 and TRBJ1-5; TCRdb designates TRBD1, a call that cannot be tested without DNA. Germline loops: CDR1 DFQATT, CDR2 SNEGSKA (reference sequence). The CDR3 runs to 14 residues. The CDR3 sequence: CSARGTGIFQPQHF.

The rearrangement uses TRBV2 and TRBJ2-1. This CDR3 has 12 amino acids. In germline, CDR1 is SNHLY, CDR2 FYNNEI. The CDR3 reads CASSEWGNEQFF.

The chain joins TRBV15 to TRBJ1-3. The CDR3 covers 15 residues. Germline loops: CDR1 LNHNV, CDR2 YYDKDF (reference sequence). The chain's CDR3 is CATSREHFSGNTIYF.

The V gene is TRBV7-2, the J gene TRBJ2-1. Germline V gene data show CDR1 as SGHTA and CDR2 as FQGNSA. The CDR3 covers 16 residues. The CDR3 is CASSLGFQRLQDEQFF.

The chain joins TRBV10-3 to TRBJ2-3. Germline values: CDR1 ENHRY, CDR2 SYGVKD. This CDR3 region has 16 residues. The CDR3 loop is CAISRIQVSSTDTQYF.